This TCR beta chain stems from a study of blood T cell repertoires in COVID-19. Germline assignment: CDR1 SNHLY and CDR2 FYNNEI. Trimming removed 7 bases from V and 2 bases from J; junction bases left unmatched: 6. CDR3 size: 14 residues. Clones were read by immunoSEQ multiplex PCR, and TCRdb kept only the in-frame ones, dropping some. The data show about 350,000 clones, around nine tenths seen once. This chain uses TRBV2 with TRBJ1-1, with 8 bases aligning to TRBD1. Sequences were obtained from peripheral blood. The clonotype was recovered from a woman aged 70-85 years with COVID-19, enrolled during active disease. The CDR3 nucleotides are TGTGCCAGCAACTCGGGACAGGTTAACACTGAAGCTTTCTTT. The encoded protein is CASNSGQVNTEAFF.